This TCR beta chain was profiled in a study of cytomegalovirus exposure and HLA in healthy donors. General study points: Despite most TCR sequences being rare, some public TCRs occurred in many donors. The classifier was said to identify cytomegalovirus status with high specificity and sensitivity. When analyzed later, a missense DCLRE1C variant was found to be linked to TCR beta V- and J-gene trimming. In a later analysis, at a false discovery rate of 0.05, some 17,000 TCR beta sequences were associated with HLA alleles.

Germline assignment: CDR1 ENHRY and CDR2 SYGVKD. The CDR3 loop spans 13 amino acids. Worth noting for this clone: What it binds is not known. One end of the junction is discordant with germline, which a read error may explain.

Vbeta (60) and Jbeta (13) primers were used in the PCR. Measured with immunoSEQ multiplex PCR; TCRdb has only the in-frame clones, and not every one. The table records over 150,000 clones, 70% to 80% of them present only once. The receptor was derived from a man younger than 40 in good health and CMV-seronegative. The rearrangement links TRBV10-3 to TRBJ1-5; possible D gene TRBD1, 5 bases. The sequenced material came from PBMCs. The CDR3 DNA is TGTGCCATCAGTGACGGGGGAAATCAGCCCCAGAATTTT. It specifies CAISDGGNQPQNF.